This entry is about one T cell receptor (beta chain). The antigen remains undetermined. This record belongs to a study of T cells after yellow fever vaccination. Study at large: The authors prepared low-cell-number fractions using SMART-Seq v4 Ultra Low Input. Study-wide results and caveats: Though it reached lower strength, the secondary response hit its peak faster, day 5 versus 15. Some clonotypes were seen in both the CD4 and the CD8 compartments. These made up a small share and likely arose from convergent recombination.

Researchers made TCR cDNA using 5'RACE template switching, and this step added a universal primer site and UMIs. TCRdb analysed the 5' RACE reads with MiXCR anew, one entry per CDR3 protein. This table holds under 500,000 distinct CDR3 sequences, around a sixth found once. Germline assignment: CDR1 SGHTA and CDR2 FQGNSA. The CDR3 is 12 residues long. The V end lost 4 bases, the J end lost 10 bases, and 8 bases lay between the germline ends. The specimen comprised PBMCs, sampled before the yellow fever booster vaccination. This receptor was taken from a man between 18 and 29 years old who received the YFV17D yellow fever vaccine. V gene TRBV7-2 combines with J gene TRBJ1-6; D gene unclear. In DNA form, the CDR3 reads TGTGCCAGCAGCTCGGACGGGTCACCCCTCCACTTT. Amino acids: CASSSDGSPLHF.